These T cell receptor beta chains were read from a single sample in a study of CD8 T cells in Susac syndrome. TCRdb re-called the immunoSEQ multiplex PCR reads through MiXCR, storing one row per CDR3 protein. The sample contains about 150,000 distinct CDR3 sequences, roughly 95% of which appear only once. Input material: CD4+ T cells from PBMCs. The receptors derive from a human donor with Susac syndrome. The CDR3 runs from the conserved cysteine through the conserved F or W. The D gene is left open where the match is weak. Clone size is stated in some rows and not others, as once, few, many or a class when expanded.

J gene: TRBJ1-6
CDR3 length: 17
clone size: .
D gene: TRBD1
V gene: TRBV9
CDR3 protein: CASSRTTGTGNNSPLHF
CDR3 DNA: TGTGCCAGCAGTAGAACGACCGGGACAGGAAATAATTCACCCCTCCACTTT

J gene: TRBJ2-6
CDR3 length: 16
clone size: once
D gene: .
V gene: TRBV29-1
CDR3 protein: CSVVDRVSSGANVLTF
CDR3 DNA: TGCAGCGTTGTGGACAGAGTCAGCTCTGGGGCCAACGTCCTGACTTTC

J gene: TRBJ2-3
CDR3 length: 16
clone size: .
D gene: .
V gene: TRBV12-3/TRBV12-4
CDR3 protein: CASSTGQGTGTDTQYF
CDR3 DNA: TGTGCCAGCAGCACGGGGCAGGGTACTGGGACAGATACGCAGTATTTT

J gene: TRBJ1-3
CDR3 length: 15
clone size: .
D gene: TRBD1
V gene: TRBV20-1
CDR3 protein: CSARGGTGGGNTIYF
CDR3 DNA: TGCAGTGCTAGGGGAGGGACAGGGGGTGGAAACACCATATATTTT

J gene: TRBJ2-5
CDR3 length: 12
clone size: .
D gene: .
V gene: TRBV20-1
CDR3 protein: CSPGQFQETQYF
CDR3 DNA: TGCAGTCCCGGACAGTTTCAAGAGACCCAGTACTTC

J gene: TRBJ2-6
CDR3 length: 14
clone size: .
D gene: .
V gene: TRBV5-1
CDR3 protein: CASSGRTGANVLTF
CDR3 DNA: TGCGCCAGCAGCGGGAGAACTGGGGCCAACGTCCTGACTTTC

J gene: TRBJ2-1
CDR3 length: 13
clone size: .
D gene: .
V gene: TRBV3-1
CDR3 protein: CASSSQFDNEQFF
CDR3 DNA: TGTGCCAGCAGCTCACAGTTCGACAATGAGCAGTTCTTC

J gene: TRBJ2-5
CDR3 length: 14
clone size: .
D gene: TRBD2
V gene: TRBV12-3/TRBV12-4
CDR3 protein: CASSPGLAAETQYF
CDR3 DNA: TGTGCCAGCAGTCCTGGACTAGCGGCAGAGACCCAGTACTTC

J gene: TRBJ2-3
CDR3 length: 15
clone size: .
D gene: .
V gene: TRBV4-3
CDR3 protein: CASSQDRTGTDTQYF
CDR3 DNA: TGCGCCAGCAGCCAAGACCGGACGGGGACAGATACGCAGTATTTT

J gene: TRBJ2-4
CDR3 length: 13
clone size: .
D gene: .
V gene: TRBV5-4
CDR3 protein: CASSLGQKNIQYF
CDR3 DNA: TGTGCCAGCAGCTTGGGACAGAAAAACATTCAGTACTTC

J gene: TRBJ2-5
CDR3 length: 15
clone size: .
D gene: .
V gene: TRBV7-2
CDR3 protein: CASSLQSGPTETQYF
CDR3 DNA: TGTGCCAGCAGCTTACAATCCGGACCCACGGAGACCCAGTACTTC

J gene: TRBJ2-3
CDR3 length: 15
clone size: .
D gene: TRBD2
V gene: TRBV6-4
CDR3 protein: CASSALAGGTDTQYF
CDR3 DNA: TGTGCCAGCAGTGCGCTAGCGGGGGGCACAGATACGCAGTATTTT

J gene: TRBJ1-5
CDR3 length: 15
clone size: .
D gene: .
V gene: TRBV12-3/TRBV12-4
CDR3 protein: CASRPGLGINQPQHF
CDR3 DNA: TGTGCCAGCAGGCCGGGCCTTGGGATCAATCAGCCCCAGCATTTT

J gene: TRBJ2-7
CDR3 length: 13
clone size: .
D gene: .
V gene: TRBV20-1
CDR3 protein: CSASADSSYEQYF
CDR3 DNA: TGCAGTGCTTCCGCTGACAGCAGCTACGAGCAGTACTTC

J gene: TRBJ2-5
CDR3 length: 16
clone size: .
D gene: .
V gene: TRBV15
CDR3 protein: CATSRAGGRAQETQYF
CDR3 DNA: TGTGCCACCAGCAGGGCCGGGGGGCGGGCACAAGAGACCCAGTACTTC

J gene: TRBJ2-5
CDR3 length: 15
clone size: once
D gene: .
V gene: TRBV4-3
CDR3 protein: CASSRRDPYQETQYF
CDR3 DNA: TGCGCCAGCAGCCGGAGGGACCCGTACCAAGAGACCCAGTACTTC

J gene: TRBJ2-2
CDR3 length: 16
clone size: .
D gene: TRBD2
V gene: TRBV5-4
CDR3 protein: CASSTLRGTNTGELFF
CDR3 DNA: TGTGCCAGCAGCACACTGCGGGGGACCAACACCGGGGAGCTGTTTTTT

J gene: TRBJ1-1
CDR3 length: 11
clone size: .
D gene: .
V gene: TRBV29-1
CDR3 protein: CSVTDGGEAFF
CDR3 DNA: TGCAGCGTGACCGACGGGGGGGAAGCTTTCTTT

J gene: TRBJ2-1
CDR3 length: 15
clone size: .
D gene: .
V gene: TRBV11-3
CDR3 protein: CASSSTTTEYNEQFF
CDR3 DNA: TGTGCCAGCAGCTCCACTACGACAGAGTACAATGAGCAGTTCTTC

J gene: TRBJ2-5
CDR3 length: 15
clone size: .
D gene: .
V gene: TRBV25-1
CDR3 protein: CASSEGGMYQETQYF
CDR3 DNA: TGTGCCAGCAGTGAAGGAGGGATGTACCAAGAGACCCAGTACTTC